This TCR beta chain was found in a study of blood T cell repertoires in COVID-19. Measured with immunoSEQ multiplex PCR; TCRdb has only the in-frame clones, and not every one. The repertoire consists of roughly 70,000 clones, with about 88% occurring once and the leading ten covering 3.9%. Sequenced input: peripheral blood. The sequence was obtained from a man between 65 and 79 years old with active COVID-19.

The CDR3, as DNA: TGTGCCAGCAGTTACTCGTCCAGGGCAGGGACAGATACGCAGTATTTT. The encoded protein is CASSYSSRAGTDTQYF. The genes are TRBV6-2 or TRBV6-3 and TRBJ2-3; tentative D call: TRBD1 (5 bases). The CDR3 extends over 16 amino acids. The V end lost 0 bases, the J end lost 3 bases, and 13 bases lay between the germline ends. Germline V gene sequence: CDR1 MNHEY, CDR2 SVGEGT.